This is a list of T cell receptor beta chains from one sample in a study of persistence of HIV-infected CD4 T cells. No antigen has been identified for these receptors. The protocol was immunoSEQ multiplex PCR, while the TCRdb copy is restricted to in-frame clones and leaves out a portion. The sample has some 48,000 clones, around 75% seen once. Sequenced material: CD4+ T cells sorted from PBMCs after approximately 20-hour stimulation, taken from a patient who received antiretroviral therapy. These TCRs come from an adult man with HIV who was CMV-seropositive. Both conserved end residues are part of each CDR3. The D gene is left open where the match is weak. Only some rows state a clone size, as once, few, many or a class for expanded clones.

J gene | V gene | clone size | D gene | CDR3 protein | CDR3 DNA
TRBJ1-6 | TRBV14 | . | . | CASSQFAGYDSPLHF | TGTGCCAGCAGCCAATTTGCAGGGTACGATTCACCCCTCCACTTT
TRBJ1-2 | TRBV5-1 | . | TRBD1 | CASSLGTGAIIYGYTF | TGCGCCAGCAGCTTGGGGACAGGCGCTATTATCTATGGCTACACCTTC
TRBJ2-5 | TRBV2 | . | . | CASRRGILETQYF | TGTGCCAGCAGACGAGGGATTCTCGAGACCCAGTACTTC
TRBJ2-2 | TRBV7-3 | once | TRBD1 | CASSRDRGSGELFF | TGTGCCAGCAGCCGAGACAGGGGGAGCGGGGAGCTGTTTTTT
TRBJ1-1 | TRBV2 | . | . | CASSEAPTVNTEAFF | TGTGCCAGCAGTGAAGCGCCGACGGTGAACACTGAAGCTTTCTTT
TRBJ2-1 | TRBV7-9 | . | . | CASSPPGNSYNEQFF | TGTGCCAGCAGCCCCCCCGGGAATTCCTACAATGAGCAGTTCTTC
TRBJ1-5 | TRBV6-5 | . | TRBD1 | CASSSGQGPYQPQHF | TGTGCCAGCAGTTCAGGACAGGGACCTTATCAGCCCCAGCATTTT
TRBJ1-1 | TRBV4-1 | . | . | CASSVQQGWDTEAFF | TGCGCCAGCAGCGTTCAGCAGGGATGGGACACTGAAGCTTTCTTT
TRBJ2-3 | TRBV2 | . | TRBD1 | CASSERTGGRDTQYF | TGTGCCAGCAGTGAAAGGACAGGGGGCAGAGATACGCAGTATTTT
TRBJ1-1 | TRBV25-1 | . | . | CASSESATVYRTEAFF | TGTGCCAGCAGTGAATCGGCCACCGTGTACCGGACTGAAGCTTTCTTT
TRBJ2-2 | TRBV9 | . | . | CASSVVGGGGTGELFF | TGTGCCAGCAGCGTAGTGGGCGGGGGCGGCACCGGGGAGCTGTTTTTT
TRBJ2-3 | TRBV19 | . | TRBD2 | CATAGGRSSGTDTQYF | TGTGCCACCGCGGGGGGCCGATCCTCTGGCACAGATACGCAGTATTTT
TRBJ2-7 | TRBV6-5 | . | . | CASSTQFRDYEQYF | TGTGCCAGCAGTACTCAATTCAGGGACTACGAGCAGTACTTC
TRBJ2-7 | TRBV6-5 | . | . | CASSWDRSSYEQYF | TGTGCCAGCAGTTGGGACCGAAGTTCCTACGAGCAGTACTTC
TRBJ1-6 | TRBV10-2 | . | . | CASTYSNSPLHF | TGCGCCAGCACCTACAGTAATTCACCCCTCCACTTT
TRBJ1-6 | TRBV6-1 | . | . | CASSDTGNSPLHF | TGTGCCAGCAGTGACACAGGGAATTCACCCCTCCACTTT
TRBJ1-3 | TRBV7-8 | . | TRBD1 | CASSLEGTGPLSGNTIYF | TGTGCCAGCAGCTTAGAAGGGACAGGGCCCCTCTCTGGAAACACCATATATTTT
TRBJ1-5 | TRBV10-3 | . | . | CAISEGTGGPQHF | TGTGCCATCAGTGAGGGGACTGGTGGGCCCCAGCATTTT
TRBJ2-1 | TRBV5-4 | . | . | CASSLESWNEQFF | TGTGCCAGCAGCTTGGAGTCCTGGAATGAGCAGTTCTTC
TRBJ2-1 | TRBV7-9 | once | . | CASSLAGSGNNEQFF | TGTGCCAGCAGCTTAGCGGGAAGTGGAAACAATGAGCAGTTCTTC
TRBJ1-2 | TRBV12-3/TRBV12-4 | . | . | CASSRDDYGYTF | TGTGCCAGCAGCAGGGACGACTATGGCTACACCTTC
TRBJ1-1 | TRBV29-1 | . | TRBD1 | CSSDRGFATEAFF | TGCAGCTCGGACAGGGGGTTCGCTACTGAAGCTTTCTTT
TRBJ1-6 | TRBV7-9 | . | . | CASSPQGGIENSPLHF | TGTGCCAGCAGCCCCCAGGGAGGGATTGAGAATTCACCCCTCCACTTT
TRBJ2-1 | TRBV5-4 | . | . | CASSTGRFYNEQFF | TGTGCCAGCAGCACGGGACGGTTCTACAATGAGCAGTTCTTC